This paragraph reports one T cell receptor beta chain. Its antigen is unknown. This sample stems from a study of OX40 agonist ivuxolimab in advanced cancers. Study information: Dosing consisted of intravenous ivuxolimab at 0.01 to 10 mg/kg every 2 weeks. Every patient in dose escalation had hepatocellular carcinoma, melanoma, renal cell or head and neck cancer. At 65% to 90% male, the cohort had a mean age of 60 years, ranging from about 20 to 79. Study results and caveats: Clonal expansion was among the lowest in partial responders at 0.1-3.0 mg/kg, especially CD8+.

The CDR3 has 13 amino acids. Germline CDR1 reads MNHEY; CDR2 reads SVGAGI. The V gene end was trimmed by 6 bases and the J gene end by 9 bases; junction bases not matched to a gene: 8. Clones were read by immunoSEQ multiplex PCR, and TCRdb kept only the in-frame ones, dropping some. The sample shows roughly 42,000 clones, more than 75% of them seen only once. Sequencing was performed on CD4+ or CD8+ T cells sorted from blood, taken in a trial of the OX40 agonist ivuxolimab. The sequence was collected from an adult with an advanced solid tumor such as melanoma, head and neck, liver or kidney cancer. V is TRBV6-5 and J is TRBJ2-1, with TRBD1 identical over 7 bases. The DNA of the CDR3 is TGTGCCAGCAGGGCGACAGGGTCGGGTGAGCAGTTCTTC. Translation: CASRATGSGEQFF.